This TCR beta chain was profiled in a study of control samples from healthy donors and cancer patients. TCRdb keeps only in-frame clones here, not all; method: immunoSEQ multiplex PCR. Of approximately 72,000 clones listed, about 89% are singletons. The CDR3 is made up of 12 amino acids. Trimming took 4 bases from V and 6 from J, leaving 8 bases between them. CDR1 is KGHDR and CDR2 is SFDVKD in the germline V gene. V usage is TRBV24-1 and J usage is TRBJ1-1; D gene uncertain. This TCR derives from a man aged 45-65 years in good health. Sequences were obtained from blood. The CDR3 region has the DNA TGTGCCACCAGTGACCCGTACGCTGAAGCTTTCTTT. Translating it yields CATSDPYAEAFF.